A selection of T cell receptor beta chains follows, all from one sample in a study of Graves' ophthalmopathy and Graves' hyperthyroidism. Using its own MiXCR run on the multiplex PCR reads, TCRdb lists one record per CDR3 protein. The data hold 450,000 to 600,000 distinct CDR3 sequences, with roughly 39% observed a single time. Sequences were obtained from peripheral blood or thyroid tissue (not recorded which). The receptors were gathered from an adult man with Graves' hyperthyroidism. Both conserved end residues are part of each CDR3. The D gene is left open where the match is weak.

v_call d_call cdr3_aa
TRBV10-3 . CAISESGFSQETQYF
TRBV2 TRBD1 CASSVDRAAFF
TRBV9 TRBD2 CASSGLSGGAEEQYF
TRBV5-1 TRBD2 CASSFGLAGVTGTQYF
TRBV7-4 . CTSTPPGEARYGYTF
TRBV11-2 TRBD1 CASSLDLGRGLGYTF
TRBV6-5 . CASRDISYEQYF
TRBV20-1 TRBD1 CSAAPGTGNEKLFF
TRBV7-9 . CASSFVAGSGANVLTF
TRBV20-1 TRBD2 CSARAPRTSGYSYEQYF
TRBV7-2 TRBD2 CASSFGTGGGTDTQYF
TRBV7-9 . CASSLSRGAGELFF
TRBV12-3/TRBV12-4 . CASSPQHNQPQHF
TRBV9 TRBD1 CASSRDRGPHFYEQYF
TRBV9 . CASSTDRGGTGAYEQYF
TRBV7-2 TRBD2 CASSLVVAGGLETQYF
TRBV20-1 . CSAARDTGHEQYF
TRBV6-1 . CASSEVVTGGNYGYTF
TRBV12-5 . CASGLVPFRAGKYEQYF
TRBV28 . CASSLGGRYNYGYTF
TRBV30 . CAWKVNYGYTF
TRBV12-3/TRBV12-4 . CASSLRQAYEQYF
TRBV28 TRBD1 CASSLENRGGQPQHF
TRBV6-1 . CASSETGYSGNTIYF
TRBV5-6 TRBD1 CASSFGTGGEETQYF
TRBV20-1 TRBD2 CSARDLADSYNEQFF
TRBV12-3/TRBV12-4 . CASSKTWRLNEKLFF
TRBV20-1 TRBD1 CSAKIPGQGGGYTF
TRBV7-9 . CASSQGRPPGTQYF
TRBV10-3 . CAIRKRAQGDEQFF
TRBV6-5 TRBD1 CASRTTGFNEKLFF
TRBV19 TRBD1 CASTTDRVREAFF
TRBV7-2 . CASSLVPRGKSSYEQYF
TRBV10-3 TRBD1 CACSLGDRVNSPLHF
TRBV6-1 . CASSELQGTNYGYTF
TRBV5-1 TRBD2 CASSFAGLAGTGELFF
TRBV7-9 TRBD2 CASSFGLAGGRRSDTQYF
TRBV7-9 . CASSISLNEKLFF
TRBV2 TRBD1 CASSDGGQDNYGYTF